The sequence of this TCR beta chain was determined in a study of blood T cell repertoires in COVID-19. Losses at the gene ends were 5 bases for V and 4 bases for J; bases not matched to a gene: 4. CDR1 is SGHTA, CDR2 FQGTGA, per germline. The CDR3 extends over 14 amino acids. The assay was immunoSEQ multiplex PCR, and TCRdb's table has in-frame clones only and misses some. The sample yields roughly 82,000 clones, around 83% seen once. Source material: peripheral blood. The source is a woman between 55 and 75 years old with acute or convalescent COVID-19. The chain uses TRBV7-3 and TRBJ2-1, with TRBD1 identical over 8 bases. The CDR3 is CASSLDRGYNEQFF. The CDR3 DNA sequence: TGTGCCAGCAGCCTAGACAGGGGTTACAATGAGCAGTTCTTC.